A selection of T cell receptor beta chains follows, all from one sample in a study of low-dose radiotherapy and immunotherapy resistance in tumors. One entry per CDR3 protein results from TCRdb running MiXCR on the reads. This sample has 35,000 to 50,000 distinct CDR3 sequences, with about a third found just once. Here the sequenced sample was PBMCs, taken before treatment. The receptors shown here come from a male donor with gallbladder cancer. Both conserved end residues are part of each CDR3. The D gene is left open where the match is weak. Some rows have no size entry. The others give once, few or many, or a class for an expanded clone.

abundance | d_gene | j_gene | v_gene | CDR3nt | CDR3aa
- | TRBD1 | TRBJ1-2 | TRBV5-1 | TGCGCCAGCAGCCCGATGGGGACAGGACCTAATGGCTACACCTTC | CASSPMGTGPNGYTF
- | - | TRBJ1-2 | TRBV9 | TGTGCCAGCAGCGTAGATGGGATCGGCTACACCTTC | CASSVDGIGYTF
many | TRBD1 | TRBJ2-5 | TRBV19 | TGTGCCAGTAGGACAGGACAGGAAGAGACCCAGTACTTC | CASRTGQEETQYF
- | TRBD2 | TRBJ2-7 | TRBV13 | TGTGCCAGCAGCTCCAGCGGGAGGGCCTACGAGCAGTACTTC | CASSSSGRAYEQYF
once | - | TRBJ2-7 | TRBV6-2/TRBV6-3 | TGTGCCAGCAGGGCTTCGGGCGGGAACTACGAGCAGTACTTC | CASRASGGNYEQYF
many | - | TRBJ2-1 | TRBV6-2/TRBV6-3 | TGTGCCAGCAGTTATCCCGGACACGAGAAGTACAATGAGCAGTTCTTC | CASSYPGHEKYNEQFF
- | - | TRBJ2-5 | TRBV9 | TGTGCCAGCAGCCCCCCGGGACAAGAGACCCAGTACTTC | CASSPPGQETQYF
many | - | TRBJ2-1 | TRBV5-1 | TGCGCCAGCAGCTGGGGACCAGCGAACAATGAGCAGTTCTTC | CASSWGPANNEQFF
many | TRBD1 | TRBJ2-2 | TRBV7-2 | TGTGCCAGCAGCCCTCGACAGGGTTACACCGGGGAGCTGTTTTTT | CASSPRQGYTGELFF
- | - | TRBJ1-1 | TRBV28 | TGTGCCAGCAGGGAGGACGGGAACACTGAAGCTTTCTTT | CASREDGNTEAFF
- | - | TRBJ1-1 | TRBV29-1 | TGCAGCGTTGAGGAGGTAGGAGAGACTGAAGCTTTCTTT | CSVEEVGETEAFF
- | TRBD2 | TRBJ2-7 | TRBV5-4 | TGTGCCAGCAGCGGGTCGTCTAGCGGGAGTTACGAGCAGTACTTC | CASSGSSSGSYEQYF
many | TRBD2 | TRBJ2-1 | TRBV5-1 | TGCGCCAGCAGCCGCACTAGCGGGGGGGCCGCTGAGCAGTTCTTC | CASSRTSGGAAEQFF
- | TRBD1 | TRBJ1-1 | TRBV10-3 | TGTGCCATCTCGGGACAGATGAACACTGAAGCTTTCTTT | CAISGQMNTEAFF
once | - | TRBJ2-2 | TRBV3-1 | TGTGCCAGCAGCCAAGACGGGCCTAGCGGGGAGCTGTTTTTT | CASSQDGPSGELFF
many | - | TRBJ2-5 | TRBV7-2 | TGTGCCAGCCGCCGTGGTAGCTCTAAAGACGAGACCCAGTACTTC | CASRRGSSKDETQYF
- | - | TRBJ1-6 | TRBV28 | TGTGCCAGCAGTTTGGCCGCGCCAGCATCACCCCTCCACTTT | CASSLAAPASPLHF
- | TRBD2 | TRBJ2-7 | TRBV20-1 | TGCAGTGTTACCAATAGGGCGGGAGGGCTCGAGCAGTACTTC | CSVTNRAGGLEQYF
many | TRBD1 | TRBJ1-1 | TRBV28 | TGTGCCAGCAGTCTCCACCGGGACAGGGGCATGAACACTGAAGCTTTCTTT | CASSLHRDRGMNTEAFF
many | - | TRBJ2-1 | TRBV20-1 | TGCAGTGCTCCGAAGGATTTCAATGAGCAGTTCTTC | CSAPKDFNEQFF
- | TRBD2 | TRBJ2-7 | TRBV12-3/TRBV12-4 | TGTGCCAGCAGTTTAGGGCTAGCGGGGGTCTACGAGCAGTACTTC | CASSLGLAGVYEQYF
- | - | TRBJ2-1 | TRBV20-1 | TGCAGTGGCCCCGGGGAATACAATGAGCAGTTCTTC | CSGPGEYNEQFF
many | - | TRBJ2-7 | TRBV10-3 | TGTGCCATCAGTGAAGGGGCGGGTAGCTCCTACGAGCAGTACTTC | CAISEGAGSSYEQYF
many | TRBD1 | TRBJ2-1 | TRBV4-1 | TGCGCCAGCAGCCAACATGGTAGTGGACAGGGGGTTTATGAGCAGTTCTTC | CASSQHGSGQGVYEQFF
- | - | TRBJ2-2 | TRBV25-1 | TGTGCCAGCAACCTCGATCAGTTCGGGGAGCTGTTTTTT | CASNLDQFGELFF
once | - | TRBJ1-5 | TRBV27 | TGTGCCAGCAGCTTTGCTGACCCTAGCAATCAGCCCCAGCATTTT | CASSFADPSNQPQHF
many | - | TRBJ1-1 | TRBV15 | TGTGCCACCAGCAGAGAATGGACCGCCGAAGCTTTCTTT | CATSREWTAEAFF
many | - | TRBJ2-3 | TRBV5-1 | TGCGCCAGCAGGGGGGGGGCCAGTTCTGATACGCAGTATTTT | CASRGGASSDTQYF
few | - | TRBJ1-2 | TRBV4-1 | TGCGCCAGCAGCCAAGATACTAATAACTATGGCTACACCTTC | CASSQDTNNYGYTF
many | TRBD1 | TRBJ1-1 | TRBV28 | TGTGCCGCACGGGGGACAGCTCTGGTTGGAGCTTTCTTT | CAARGTALVGAFF
medium-sized | - | TRBJ2-1 | TRBV28 | TGTGCCAGCAGGCGGGGAAGCTCCTACAATGAGCAGTTCTTC | CASRRGSSYNEQFF
many | TRBD1 | TRBJ2-1 | TRBV7-2 | TGTGCCAGCGCGGACAGGGTCTACAATGAGCAGTTCTTC | CASADRVYNEQFF
- | TRBD2 | TRBJ2-4 | TRBV18 | TGTGCCAGCTCCACGCCAGGGAGGGAAAACATTCAGTACTTC | CASSTPGRENIQYF